These 27 T cell receptor beta chains came from one sample sequenced in a study of OX40 agonist ivuxolimab in advanced cancers. The protocol was immunoSEQ multiplex PCR, while the TCRdb copy is restricted to in-frame clones and leaves out a portion. The data show tens of thousands of clones, around 90% seen once. The input for sequencing was CD4+ or CD8+ T cells sorted from blood, taken in a trial of the OX40 agonist ivuxolimab. The receptors were sampled from an adult with an advanced solid tumor such as melanoma, head and neck, liver or kidney cancer.

The V call is TRBV5-1, the J call TRBJ2-3; D remains ambiguous. The germline gives CDR1 SGHRS, CDR2 YFSETQ. The CDR3 covers 15 residues. V was trimmed by 0 bases and J by 0 bases, leaving 8 bases between them. Here the CDR3 reads CASSLAGTSTDTQYF. The CDR3 region has the DNA TGCGCCAGCAGCTTGGCCGGAACTAGCACAGATACGCAGTATTTT.

This clone was found once. V and J are TRBV11-2 and TRBJ2-3; 8 bases fit TRBD2. The CDR3 covers 18 residues. Germline assignment: CDR1 SGHAT and CDR2 FQNNGV. The junction had 9 bases not matched to a gene; V was cut back by 1 base and J by 0 bases. This chain's CDR3 is CASSLGVIAGKSTDTQYF. The CDR3 nucleotides are TGTGCCAGCAGCTTAGGGGTCATAGCGGGAAAAAGCACAGATACGCAGTATTTT. The whole variable domain, filled in from reference TRBV11-2 and TRBJ2-3, reads EAGVAQSPRYKIIEKRQSVAFWCNPISGHATLYWYQQILGQGPKLLIQFQNNGVVDDSQLPKDRFSAERLKGVDSTLKIQPAKLEDSAVYLCASSLGVIAGKSTDTQYFGPGTRLTVL.

This clone was recorded once. Here the CDR3 DNA reads TGCGCCAGCAGCCTCGGCCCTGAAGAGACCCAGTACTTC. Its translation: CASSLGPEETQYF. This chain uses TRBV5-1 with TRBJ2-5, with no clear D. Germline V gene sequence: CDR1 SGHRS, CDR2 YFSETQ. Trimming cost V 4 bases and J 3 bases, with 10 bases left between them. The CDR3 length is 13 residues.

V is TRBV6-6 and J is TRBJ2-3, with D perhaps given as TRBD1 or TRBD2 (5 bases each). The CDR3 totals 14 residues. Germline V lookup: CDR1 MNHNY, CDR2 SVGAGI (reference sequence). Trimming left V 2 bases short and J 2 bases short, with 8 bases between. The CDR3 here is CASSYGGPTDTQYF. The CDR3 nucleotides are TGTGCCAGCAGTTACGGGGGACCCACAGATACGCAGTATTTT.

The V call is TRBV6-6, the J call TRBJ2-7, with TRBD2 matching over 11 bases. The CDR3 spans 13 residues. V lost 7 bases, J lost 6 bases, and 5 bases stayed unmatched. Per germline, CDR1 MNHNY and CDR2 SVGAGI (reference sequence). The CDR3 DNA sequence: TGTGCCAGCACCCTAGCGGGAGGTGCCGAGCAGTACTTC. Translating gives CASTLAGGAEQYF.

There are a few counts of this clone. The rearrangement joins TRBV7-9 to TRBJ2-7; maybe TRBD2 (6 bases). Trimming cost V 2 bases and J 3 bases, with 11 bases left between them. The CDR3 contains 14 residues. Germline CDR1 reads SEHNR; CDR2 reads FQNEAQ (reference sequence). Here the CDR3 reads CASSLTSSLYEQYF. The CDR3 DNA is TGTGCCAGCAGCTTAACTAGCAGTCTCTACGAGCAGTACTTC.

J is TRBJ2-7 and V is TRBV18, with 7 positions matching TRBD2. V lost 3 bases, J lost 5 bases, and 7 bases stayed unmatched. There are 14 residues in the CDR3. Germline V gives CDR1 KGHSH, CDR2 LQKENI. CDR3: CASSPYGGSDEQYF. The CDR3 nucleotides read TGTGCCAGCTCACCTTACGGGGGGAGCGACGAGCAGTACTTC.

The CDR3 nucleotides read TGCGCCAGCCTCAAGACCGGGGAGCTGTTTTTT. It codes for CASLKTGELFF. The rearrangement uses TRBV23-1 and TRBJ2-2; D is undetermined. TRBV23-1 carries the ORF label, with uncertain function. The CDR3 loop spans 11 amino acids. V was trimmed by 8 bases and J by 5 bases, leaving 6 bases between them.

The gene calls are TRBV6-5 and TRBJ2-1, with D perhaps matching TRBD2 (5 bases). CDR1 and CDR2 (germline): MNHEY, SVGAGI. V lost 2 bases and J 7 bases, leaving 12 bases between the germline ends. CDR3 size: 14 residues. CDR3 sequence reads: CASSYGGRRNEQFF. The CDR3 DNA reads TGTGCCAGCAGTTACGGTGGGAGACGGAATGAGCAGTTCTTC.

The rearrangement uses TRBV27 and TRBJ1-2; TRBD1 might be the D (5 bases). The germline V and J ends were trimmed by 4 bases and 8 bases, with 17 bases remaining between them. The CDR3 runs 14 residues. Germline V lookup: CDR1 MNHEY, CDR2 SMNVEV (reference sequence). This CDR3 reads CASSSIGALRGYTF. The CDR3 nucleotides are TGTGCCAGCAGTTCAATAGGGGCGTTGCGAGGCTACACCTTC.

Only one count was recorded for this clone. The chain employs TRBV28 and TRBJ1-1; D uncertain. V was trimmed by 5 bases and J by 2 bases, leaving 6 bases between them. This CDR3 region has 12 residues. Germline-derived CDR1 and CDR2 are MDHEN and SYDVKM. The CDR3 nucleotides read TGTGCCAGCAGTGAAATCAACACTGAAGCTTTCTTT. Translation: CASSEINTEAFF.

The chain links TRBV11-2 to TRBJ2-7; D unclear. Trimming left V 0 bases short and J 3 bases short, with 9 bases between. Germline-derived CDR1 and CDR2 are SGHAT and FQNNGV. The CDR3 has 14 amino acids. CDR3 DNA sequence: TGTGCCAGCAGCTTAGATCGGGTCGGCTACGAGCAGTACTTC. This gives the protein CASSLDRVGYEQYF. The full variable domain, its missing parts supplied by reference TRBV11-2 and TRBJ2-7, is EAGVAQSPRYKIIEKRQSVAFWCNPISGHATLYWYQQILGQGPKLLIQFQNNGVVDDSQLPKDRFSAERLKGVDSTLKIQPAKLEDSAVYLCASSLDRVGYEQYFGPGTRLTVT.

The rearrangement joins TRBV2 to TRBJ2-2; tentative D call: TRBD2 (5 bases). This CDR3 contains 15 residues. V shed 3 bases and J shed 0 bases, with 8 bases lying between them. CDR1 SNHLY and CDR2 FYNNEI come from the germline V gene. The CDR3 DNA follows: TGTGCCAGCAGTGAGGTTAGCGCGAACACCGGGGAGCTGTTTTTT. It codes for CASSEVSANTGELFF.

The gene calls are TRBV9 and TRBJ1-6; 9 bases match TRBD1. Germline trimming cut 3 bases from V and 9 bases from J; bases unmatched to any gene: 7. The CDR3 runs 15 residues. Germline CDR1 is SGDLS and CDR2 is YYNGEE. CDR3 DNA: TGTGCCAGCAGCGCCACCGGGACAGGGAGTTCACCCCTCCACTTT. This gives the protein CASSATGTGSSPLHF.

The chain has TRBV5-5 and TRBJ2-1, with D possibly TRBD2 on 5 matching bases. The germline V and J ends were trimmed by 0 bases and 4 bases, with 5 bases remaining between them. Germline-derived CDR1 and CDR2 are SGHKS and YYEKEE (reference sequence). There are 13 residues in the CDR3. The CDR3 region has the DNA TGTGCCAGCAGCTTGGGCGGGTACAATGAGCAGTTCTTC. Translation gives CASSLGGYNEQFF.

The genes are TRBV18 and TRBJ2-1, with D uncertain. Germline lookup yields CDR1 KGHSH and CDR2 LQKENI. Trimming took off 2 bases at V and 3 bases at J, with 8 bases between the two ends. CDR3 length: 14 amino acids. The CDR3 is CASSPKLDYNEQFF. CDR3 nucleotide sequence: TGTGCCAGCTCACCAAAATTAGACTACAATGAGCAGTTCTTC.

J is TRBJ2-7 and V is TRBV7-8; D is uncertain. The V end lost 5 bases, the J end lost 3 bases, and 17 bases lay between the germline ends. The CDR3 length is 15 residues. Germline CDR1 and CDR2: SGHVS and FQNEAQ. The CDR3 DNA follows: TGTGCCAGCAGCGTAGGTGGCGCCCAACGCTACGAGCAGTACTTC. This codes for CASSVGGAQRYEQYF.

The gene calls are TRBV6-5 and TRBJ2-6; D is unclear. V lost 2 bases and J lost 0, with 5 bases in between. The CDR3 runs to 15 residues. Germline V lookup: CDR1 MNHEY, CDR2 SVGAGI. CDR3 sequence: CASSYRGSGANVLTF. Here the CDR3 DNA reads TGTGCCAGCAGTTACCGAGGCTCTGGGGCCAACGTCCTGACTTTC.

This chain joins TRBV28 and TRBJ1-4, with D possibly being TRBD1 (5 bases). The germline V gene has CDR1 MDHEN and CDR2 SYDVKM. There are 13 residues in the CDR3. V was shortened by 6 bases and J by 6 bases, with 11 bases between the two germline ends. The CDR3 protein is CASSPPTDEKLFF. In DNA form, the CDR3 reads TGTGCCAGCAGCCCCCCGACAGATGAAAAACTGTTTTTT.

In this sample, this clone turned up a few times. The chain uses TRBV5-1 and TRBJ2-3; 7 nucleotides agree with TRBD1. CDR1 SGHRS and CDR2 YFSETQ come from the germline V gene. Trimming at V came to 6 bases and at J to 2 bases, leaving 6 bases not matched to a gene. The CDR3 covers 14 residues. CDR3 residues: CASTRDSPTDTQYF. In DNA form, the CDR3 reads TGCGCCAGCACCCGGGACAGCCCCACAGATACGCAGTATTTT. Supplemented by reference TRBV5-1 and TRBJ2-3, the full variable domain reads KAGVTQTPRYLIKTRGQQVTLSCSPISGHRSVSWYQQTPGQGLQFLFEYFSETQRNKGNFPGRFSGRQFSNSRSEMNVSTLELGDSALYLCASTRDSPTDTQYFGPGTRLTVL.

The CDR3 sequence is CAITTPGSGNTIYF. The CDR3 DNA sequence: TGTGCCATAACAACTCCCGGCTCTGGAAACACCATATATTTT. This chain links TRBV10-3 with TRBJ1-3; no definite D call. The CDR3 has 14 amino acids. CDR1 and CDR2 (germline): ENHRY, SYGVKD. The ends were cut back, 9 bases at V and 0 bases at J, with 12 bases in the middle.

This clone was seen just once. V gene TRBV6-5 combines with J gene TRBJ2-7; D not certain. CDR3 length: 14 amino acids. V lost 0 bases and J 1 base, leaving 7 bases between the germline ends. Germline V gene sequence: CDR1 MNHEY, CDR2 SVGAGI. The CDR3 sequence is CASSYSTSSYEQYF. DNA for the CDR3: TGTGCCAGCAGTTACTCGACGAGTTCCTACGAGCAGTACTTC.

The chain links TRBV29-1 to TRBJ2-7; D is uncertain. The CDR3 loop spans 13 amino acids. V was shortened by 1 base and J by 0 bases, with 7 bases between the two germline ends. The germline V gene encodes CDR1 SQVTM and CDR2 ANQGSEA. Here the CDR3 reads CSVEVQFSYEQYF. The CDR3 region has the DNA TGCAGCGTTGAAGTACAGTTCTCCTACGAGCAGTACTTC.

This clone is a singleton in its sample. The V call is TRBV5-1, the J call TRBJ2-1; 8 bases are a match to TRBD2. This CDR3 is built from 16 residues. Germline V gene sequence: CDR1 SGHRS, CDR2 YFSETQ. V was pared by 5 bases and J by 3 bases, with 10 bases of the junction left unmatched. The CDR3 region is CASSRGGRPNYNEQFF. CDR3 DNA sequence: TGCGCCAGCAGTAGGGGCGGGAGGCCGAACTACAATGAGCAGTTCTTC.

This chain links TRBV18 with TRBJ2-7; tentative D call: TRBD1 (5 bases). Germline values: CDR1 KGHSH, CDR2 LQKENI. The CDR3 runs to 15 residues. V dropped 6 bases and J dropped 4 bases, with 19 bases sitting between them. The CDR3 coding sequence is TGTGCCAGCTCGCCCCGACCGGACCAGGGATACGAGCAGTACTTC. Translating gives CASSPRPDQGYEQYF.

This clone was seen just once. An end of the junction differs from the germline gene, which may be a read error. The chain employs TRBV10-1 and TRBJ2-7; 7 bases fit TRBD1. Germline V gives CDR1 WNHNN, CDR2 SYGVQD (reference sequence). The CDR3 totals 15 residues. The CDR3 DNA reads as TGCGCCAGCAGGGAGTGGGACAGTGTATCCTACGAGCAGTACTTC. Protein: CASREWDSVSYEQYF.

This chain links TRBV7-9 with TRBJ2-2; D call uncertain. Germline V gives CDR1 SEHNR, CDR2 FQNEAQ (reference sequence). The CDR3 covers 13 residues. The V end lost 1 base, the J end lost 6 bases, and 6 bases lay between the germline ends. In nucleotides, the CDR3 is TGTGCCAGCAGCTTAGTGATCGCCGGGGAGCTGTTTTTT. This codes for CASSLVIAGELFF.